This T cell receptor (beta chain) came from a study of blood T cell repertoires in COVID-19. At the level of the study: There were acute and convalescent COVID-19 samples, and they came from the United States, Italy and Spain.

With V trimmed by 6 bases and J by 2 bases, 5 bases remained unmatched. Germline V lookup: CDR1 WSHSY, CDR2 SAAADI. This CDR3 has 14 residues. Clones were sequenced by immunoSEQ multiplex PCR, and TCRdb holds only the in-frame ones, with some missing. Altogether 200,000 to 300,000 clones are present, 75% to 85% being singletons, with the ten largest covering roughly 5%. This clone was recorded once. The sequence was obtained from a human donor in a cohort sampled during active COVID-19. Sequenced input: peripheral blood. V usage is TRBV10-2 and J usage is TRBJ2-3, with 7 bases identical to TRBD2. CDR3 residues: CASRQGGVTDTQYF. The CDR3 nucleotides are TGCGCCAGCAGGCAGGGAGGGGTCACAGATACGCAGTATTTT.